Presented here are 30 T cell receptor beta chains from one specimen sequenced in a study of cytomegalovirus exposure and HLA in healthy donors. Primers included in the PCR were 60 Vbeta and 13 Jbeta primers. The method was immunoSEQ multiplex PCR; TCRdb's version includes in-frame clones alone and lacks a portion of them. The sample lists fewer than 150,000 clones, around 83% occurring once. Sequenced: PBMCs. Receptor source: a man aged 40-55 years in good health and CMV-seropositive.

The chain carries TRBV7-3 and TRBJ2-1, with 10 bases matching TRBD2. The V gene end was trimmed by 2 bases and the J gene end by 2 bases; junction bases not matched to a gene: 0. Germline assignment: CDR1 SGHTA and CDR2 FQGTGA. The CDR3 totals 15 residues. The DNA for the CDR3 is TGTGCCAGCAGCTTAGGGACTAGCGCCTACAATGAGCAGTTCTTC. Residues: CASSLGTSAYNEQFF.

V is TRBV7-9 and J is TRBJ2-2, with D perhaps matching TRBD1 (6 bases). V dropped 5 bases and J dropped 5 bases, with 18 bases sitting between them. Germline V lookup: CDR1 SEHNR, CDR2 FQNEAQ (reference sequence). CDR3 length: 16 amino acids. The CDR3 bases are TGTGCCAGCAGCCCAATGCTGGGGGCGAGGACCGGGGAGCTGTTTTTT. Amino acid sequence: CASSPMLGARTGELFF. The complete variable domain, with remaining parts taken from reference TRBV7-9 and TRBJ2-2, reads DTGVSQNPRHKITKRGQNVTFRCDPISEHNRLYWYRQTLGQGPEFLTYFQNEAQLEKSRLLSDRFSAERPKGSFSTLEIQRTEQGDSAMYLCASSPMLGARTGELFFGEGSRLTVL.

The V and J genes are TRBV4-1 and TRBJ1-1; possibly TRBD1 for D (5 bases). V dropped 2 bases and J dropped 6 bases, with 16 bases sitting between them. Looked up from germline, CDR1 is MGHRA and CDR2 is YSYEKL. This CDR3 has 15 residues. This CDR3 reads CASSQPTRGFPEAFF. The CDR3 nucleotides are TGCGCCAGCAGCCAACCGACTAGGGGTTTCCCTGAAGCTTTCTTT.

The chain uses TRBV7-9 and TRBJ2-2; D is undetermined. The CDR3 has 11 amino acids. Germline lookup yields CDR1 SEHNR and CDR2 FQNEAQ (reference sequence). Trimming left V 8 bases short and J 2 bases short, with 3 bases between. The CDR3 nucleotides read TGTGCCAGCCTTAACACCGGGGAGCTGTTTTTT. It codes for CASLNTGELFF.

V usage is TRBV28 and J usage is TRBJ1-5; D perhaps matches TRBD1 (6 bases). This CDR3 spans 16 amino acids. The germline V gene encodes CDR1 MDHEN and CDR2 SYDVKM. The ends were cut back, 6 bases at V and 0 bases at J, with 15 bases in the middle. CDR3 DNA sequence: TGTGCCAGCAGCCCTCGGACAGCTGATAGCAATCAGCCCCAGCATTTT. Amino acid sequence: CASSPRTADSNQPQHF. Full variable domain (rest looked up from reference TRBV28 and TRBJ1-5): DVKVTQSSRYLVKRTGEKVFLECVQDMDHENMFWYRQDPGLGLRLIYFSYDVKMKEKGDIPEGYSVSREKKERFSLILESASTNQTSMYLCASSPRTADSNQPQHFGDGTRLSIL.

The V gene is TRBV7-9, the J gene TRBJ1-4; TRBD1 matches at 7 bases. The germline V gene has CDR1 SEHNR and CDR2 FQNEAQ (reference sequence). V was clipped by 5 bases and J by 6 bases; unmatched bases: 6. The CDR3 has 14 residues. In nucleotides, the CDR3 is TGTGCCAGCAGCCTCAGGGGGACAGATGAAAAACTGTTTTTT. It translates to CASSLRGTDEKLFF.

This clone was recorded once. The chain is built from TRBV7-9 and TRBJ2-1; 8 bases are shared with TRBD1. This CDR3 is 14 amino acids long. J was trimmed by 6 bases and V by 4 bases; bases with no gene match: 5. Germline loops: CDR1 SEHNR, CDR2 FQNEAQ (reference sequence). CDR3 loop: CASSSGGESNEQFF. CDR3 nucleotide sequence: TGTGCCAGCAGCTCAGGGGGCGAGTCCAATGAGCAGTTCTTC.

The V gene is TRBV10-1, the J gene TRBJ2-1; the match to TRBD2 covers 11 bases. Germline CDR1 and CDR2: WNHNN and SYGVQD (reference sequence). V was pared by 4 bases and J by 7 bases, with 6 bases of the junction left unmatched. CDR3 length: 15 amino acids. The CDR3 is CASSAVAGGINEQFF. The CDR3 DNA follows: TGCGCCAGCAGTGCGGTAGCGGGAGGGATAAATGAGCAGTTCTTC.

The genes are TRBV5-1 and TRBJ1-1; weak D call: TRBD1 (6 bases). CDR3 length: 14 amino acids. Looked up from germline, CDR1 is SGHRS and CDR2 is YFSETQ. The V end lost 5 bases, the J end lost 7 bases, and 18 bases lay between the germline ends. Written as DNA, the CDR3 is TGCGCCAGCAGGGCCGCGGACAGTCCTCTTGAAGCTTTCTTT. Amino acids: CASRAADSPLEAFF.

The chain combines TRBV5-1 with TRBJ2-5, with D possibly being TRBD1 (5 bases). Germline V lookup: CDR1 SGHRS, CDR2 YFSETQ. The CDR3 sequence is 14 residues long. V lost 0 bases and J 1 base, leaving 7 bases between the germline ends. For the CDR3, the DNA is TGCGCCAGCAGCTTGGAGGGGCCCCAAGAGACCCAGTACTTC. Protein: CASSLEGPQETQYF.

The chain uses TRBV7-9 and TRBJ1-4; 7 bases match TRBD1. CDR3 size: 19 residues. In germline, CDR1 is SEHNR, CDR2 FQNEAQ (reference sequence). V lost 5 bases, J lost 0 bases, and 15 bases stayed unmatched. In DNA form, the CDR3 reads TGTGCCAGCAGCCCCGGTCAGGGGGGAGCGGCTGCAACTAATGAAAAACTGTTTTTT. Amino acid sequence: CASSPGQGGAAATNEKLFF.

The chain recombines TRBV9 with TRBJ1-1; D is uncertain. Trimming stripped 3 bases from V and 5 bases from J, with 5 bases between. This CDR3 is 11 amino acids long. CDR1 is SGDLS and CDR2 is YYNGEE in the germline V gene. CDR3 residues: CASSDETEAFF. The CDR3 nucleotides read TGTGCCAGCAGCGACGAGACTGAAGCTTTCTTT.

The chain is built from TRBV5-5 and TRBJ1-1; 7 bases fit TRBD1. The V and J ends lost 4 bases and 5 bases, in that order; junction bases with no gene match: 11. The germline V gene encodes CDR1 SGHKS and CDR2 YYEKEE (reference sequence). CDR3 size: 15 residues. The CDR3 loop reads CASSPRKGAWTEAFF. The CDR3 bases are TGTGCCAGCAGCCCCCGCAAGGGGGCGTGGACTGAAGCTTTCTTT.

The chain has TRBV27 and TRBJ2-5; weak D call: TRBD1 (7 bases). The CDR3 covers 14 residues. Germline CDR1 and CDR2: MNHEY and SMNVEV (reference sequence). Trimming removed 2 bases at V and 1 base at J, with 8 bases between. This CDR3 reads CASSLQGGQETQYF. In nucleotides, the CDR3 is TGTGCCAGCAGTTTACAGGGGGGCCAAGAGACCCAGTACTTC.

V usage is TRBV9 and J usage is TRBJ2-2, with 8 bases lining up with TRBD2. Germline V CDR1 and CDR2: SGDLS, YYNGEE. The CDR3 spans 16 residues. V was clipped by 4 bases and J by 6 bases; unmatched bases: 11. In DNA form, the CDR3 reads TGTGCCAGCAGCCCCCGGGGGACTAGTCTTCCCGGGGAGCTGTTTTTT. Its protein is CASSPRGTSLPGELFF.

CDR3 residues: CASSLAPTGSGNTIYF. In nucleotides, the CDR3 is TGCGCCAGCAGCTTGGCCCCGACAGGCTCGGGAAACACCATATATTTT. The genes are TRBV5-1 and TRBJ1-3, with a tentative D call TRBD1 (6 bases). Trimming stripped 0 bases from V and 4 bases from J, with 14 bases between. Per germline, CDR1 SGHRS and CDR2 YFSETQ. This CDR3 region has 16 residues.

The J gene is TRBJ2-5, the V gene TRBV2; 9 bases are shared with TRBD2. The germline gives CDR1 SNHLY, CDR2 FYNNEI. V was pared by 2 bases and J by 8 bases, with 6 bases of the junction left unmatched. The CDR3 has 14 residues. The CDR3 DNA sequence: TGTGCCAGCAGTGAACGGGTAGCGGGAGAAACCCAGTACTTC. Protein: CASSERVAGETQYF.

The chain recombines TRBV11-1 with TRBJ2-6; D is ambiguous. Germline values: CDR1 SGHAT, CDR2 FQDESV (reference sequence). V lost 5 bases, J lost 3 bases, and 5 bases lay in between. The CDR3 has 13 amino acids. This CDR3 reads CASSPNGANVLTF. The CDR3 DNA reads TGTGCCAGCAGCCCAAATGGGGCCAACGTCCTGACTTTC.

The rearrangement links TRBV7-9 to TRBJ1-2; D ambiguous. Per germline, CDR1 SEHNR and CDR2 FQNEAQ (reference sequence). The CDR3 consists of 13 residues. V lost 5 bases, J lost 4 bases, and 11 bases lay in between. The CDR3, as DNA: TGTGCCAGCAGCCTGGAGGATCCCTATGGCTACACCTTC. Its protein product is CASSLEDPYGYTF.

The chain uses TRBV5-1 and TRBJ2-1; tentatively, D is TRBD2 (5 bases). The CDR3 loop spans 13 amino acids. V lost 3 bases and J 5 bases, leaving 9 bases between the germline ends. CDR1 and CDR2 from the germline V gene are SGHRS and YFSETQ. CDR3 coding DNA: TGCGCCAGCAGCTATACTAGTAACAATGAGCAGTTCTTC. Amino acid sequence: CASSYTSNNEQFF.

This clone was counted between two and nine times. V usage is TRBV7-2 and J usage is TRBJ1-6; a possible D gene is TRBD1 (5 bases). The ends were cut back, 2 bases at V and 6 bases at J, with 5 bases in the middle. Germline CDR1 and CDR2: SGHTA and FQGNSA. The CDR3 contains 13 residues. The CDR3 DNA reads as TGTGCCAGCAGCTTACAGGGTAATTCACCCCTCCACTTT. This codes for CASSLQGNSPLHF.

The chain uses TRBV29-1 and TRBJ2-3, with a tentative D call TRBD2 (7 bases). V gave up 6 bases and J gave up 2 bases, with 18 bases separating them. CDR3 length: 15 residues. CDR1 and CDR2 (germline): SQVTM, ANQGSEA. CDR3 region: CSVGGGDYNTDTQYF. Written as DNA, the CDR3 is TGCAGCGTCGGAGGGGGGGACTACAACACAGATACGCAGTATTTT.

The gene calls are TRBV6-5 and TRBJ2-7; tentatively, D is TRBD2 (5 bases). CDR3 size: 15 residues. Germline V lookup: CDR1 MNHEY, CDR2 SVGAGI. V was clipped by 3 bases and J by 0 bases, with 12 bases between them. This CDR3 is CASSYGGLGSYEQYF. CDR3 DNA sequence: TGTGCCAGCAGTTATGGCGGGTTGGGCTCCTACGAGCAGTACTTC.

V is TRBV6-1 and J is TRBJ2-3; D gene uncertain. This CDR3 has 13 amino acids. The V end lost 6 bases, the J end lost 2 bases, and 9 bases lay between the germline ends. Germline V gene sequence: CDR1 MNHNS, CDR2 SASEGT. The CDR3 coding sequence is TGTGCCAGCAGAACGGAGAACACAGATACGCAGTATTTT. As protein: CASRTENTDTQYF.

This clone was seen only once. The chain links TRBV5-1 to TRBJ2-3, with 9 bases that match TRBD2. The CDR3 sequence is 17 residues long. Unmatched junction bases numbered 6, after V lost 1 base and J lost 0 bases. Germline V gene lookup returns CDR1 SGHRS and CDR2 YFSETQ. The CDR3 protein is CASSLSSGVTSTDTQYF. CDR3 DNA sequence: TGCGCCAGCAGCTTGTCTAGCGGGGTAACTAGCACAGATACGCAGTATTTT. Together with reference TRBV5-1 and TRBJ2-3, the CDR3 gives the full variable domain: KAGVTQTPRYLIKTRGQQVTLSCSPISGHRSVSWYQQTPGQGLQFLFEYFSETQRNKGNFPGRFSGRQFSNSRSEMNVSTLELGDSALYLCASSLSSGVTSTDTQYFGPGTRLTVL.

This sequence joins TRBV6-6 and TRBJ1-3; D is undetermined. The length of the CDR3 is 15 residues. The germline V and J ends were trimmed by 2 bases and 0 bases, with 8 bases remaining between them. CDR1 is MNHNY, CDR2 SVGAGI, per germline (reference sequence). Here the CDR3 DNA reads TGTGCCAGCAGTTACAGCAAAAACTCTGGAAACACCATATATTTT. It specifies CASSYSKNSGNTIYF.

This clone was counted between two and nine times. The chain joins TRBV5-1 to TRBJ2-7, with D maybe TRBD2 (6 bases). Germline CDR1 and CDR2: SGHRS and YFSETQ. Between the trimmed V and J ends, which lost 4 bases and 1 base, there was a span of 12 bases. The CDR3 is 14 amino acids. CDR3 in amino acids: CASSITGGSYEQYF. CDR3 nucleotides: TGCGCCAGCAGCATAACCGGGGGTTCCTACGAGCAGTACTTC.

The V gene is TRBV11-3, the J gene TRBJ2-7; D is unresolved. Deletions cut 5 bases from V and 0 bases from J, with 8 bases between. The CDR3 has 13 residues. Germline loops: CDR1 SGHNT, CDR2 YENEEA. The CDR3 loop is CASSHMLSYEQYF. The CDR3 nucleotides are TGTGCCAGCAGCCACATGCTCTCCTACGAGCAGTACTTC.

The V gene is TRBV28, the J gene TRBJ2-1; a weak D match, TRBD2 (6 bases). This CDR3 has 14 amino acids. Germline loops: CDR1 MDHEN, CDR2 SYDVKM. V dropped 3 bases and J dropped 3 bases, with 9 bases sitting between them. Here the CDR3 reads CASSFWGGYNEQFF. The CDR3 DNA reads as TGTGCCAGCAGTTTCTGGGGAGGCTACAATGAGCAGTTCTTC.

The J gene is TRBJ2-1, the V gene TRBV4-2; D is ambiguous. CDR3 size: 13 residues. V lost 4 bases and J lost 2, with 6 bases in between. Looked up from germline, CDR1 is LGHNA and CDR2 is YNFKEQ. The CDR3 nucleotides are TGTGCCAGCAGCCGCGGCGCCTACAATGAGCAGTTCTTC. It encodes CASSRGAYNEQFF.